A selection of T cell receptor beta chains follows, all from one sample in a study of shared clonotypes between healthy human individuals. The protocol was immunoSEQ multiplex PCR, while the TCRdb copy is restricted to in-frame clones and leaves out a portion. The table has around 2,000,000 clones, 85% to 95% seen once. The sequencing sample was made of naive CD8+ T cells from PBMCs. The receptor set was obtained from a man aged 18-30 years in good health. Some clones in this sample may be carry-over from other donors' samples. Both conserved end residues are part of each CDR3. D genes are given only for firm matches. Expanded clones get a size class; other rows say once, few or many, or leave the size out.

V gene,clone size,J gene,D gene,CDR3 protein,CDR3 DNA
TRBV18,.,TRBJ2-3,TRBD2,CASFPLNSGINTDTQYF,TGTGCCAGCTTTCCTCTTAATAGCGGGATAAACACAGATACGCAGTATTTT
TRBV27,.,TRBJ2-2,.,CASIDGGGTGELFF,TGTGCCAGTATAGACGGCGGTGGCACCGGGGAGCTGTTTTTT
TRBV18,.,TRBJ2-3,TRBD2,CASSPPRLAGSGPDTQYF,TGTGCCAGCTCACCACCTAGACTAGCGGGATCGGGACCGGATACGCAGTATTTT
TRBV27,once,TRBJ2-1,.,CASSPRSGYNEQFF,TGTGCCAGCAGTCCGAGGTCTGGCTACAATGAGCAGTTCTTC
TRBV9,.,TRBJ2-1,.,CASSYTPADRSEQFF,TGTGCCAGCAGCTATACACCAGCGGATAGGAGTGAGCAGTTCTTC
TRBV10-1,few,TRBJ1-1,.,CASRAGRSTEAFF,TGCGCCAGCAGGGCTGGACGGTCCACTGAAGCTTTCTTT
TRBV7-6,.,TRBJ2-1,TRBD2,CASSLGLAGEYGYNEQFF,TGTGCCAGCAGCTTAGGGCTAGCGGGAGAGTATGGCTACAATGAGCAGTTCTTC
TRBV7-8,.,TRBJ1-1,TRBD1,CASSWDRLNTEAFF,TGTGCCAGCAGCTGGGACAGGCTGAACACTGAAGCTTTCTTT
TRBV28,.,TRBJ1-3,TRBD1,CASSPGTDSGNTIYF,TGTGCCAGCAGTCCAGGGACAGACTCTGGAAACACCATATATTTT
TRBV4-3,.,TRBJ2-5,.,CASSQLTGNQETQYF,TGCGCCAGCAGCCAGCTTACAGGGAACCAAGAGACCCAGTACTTC
TRBV7-9,.,TRBJ2-1,TRBD2,CASSPLKGLDQHNEQFF,TGTGCCAGCAGCCCCCTGAAGGGACTAGACCAGCACAATGAGCAGTTCTTC
TRBV27,.,TRBJ2-7,.,CASSLLGYEQYF,TGTGCCAGCAGTTTGTTGGGCTACGAGCAGTACTTC
TRBV25-1,.,TRBJ1-1,.,CASGIAGMNTEAFF,TGTGCCAGCGGTATTGCGGGCATGAACACTGAAGCTTTCTTT
TRBV4-3,.,TRBJ2-1,TRBD2,CASSQRLAGGNEQFF,TGCGCCAGCAGCCAACGACTAGCGGGCGGCAATGAGCAGTTCTTC
TRBV4-3,.,TRBJ2-1,.,CASSQVMAGRRSSYNEQFF,TGCGCCAGCAGCCAAGTGATGGCGGGGCGGCGGAGCTCCTACAATGAGCAGTTCTTC
TRBV9,few,TRBJ2-1,TRBD2,CASSPTSGRSYNEQFF,TGTGCCAGCAGCCCTACGAGCGGGAGGTCTTACAATGAGCAGTTCTTC
TRBV18,.,TRBJ1-1,TRBD1,CASSPTLTGQIEAFF,TGTGCCAGCTCACCTACGTTGACAGGGCAGATTGAAGCTTTCTTT
TRBV6-1,once,TRBJ2-7,.,CASSEGHRDAYEQYF,TGTGCCAGCAGCGAAGGACATAGAGATGCCTACGAGCAGTACTTC
TRBV29-1,.,TRBJ1-2,.,CSVVLLGLGYTF,TGCAGCGTTGTCTTGTTAGGTCTTGGCTACACCTTC
TRBV29-1,.,TRBJ1-2,.,CSVEDWIVRQLNYGYTF,TGCAGCGTTGAAGATTGGATAGTTCGTCAGCTAAACTATGGCTACACCTTC
TRBV19,.,TRBJ2-2,TRBD1,CASNRGAGELFF,TGTGCCAGTAACAGGGGTGCCGGGGAGCTGTTTTTT
TRBV4-2,.,TRBJ2-7,TRBD2,CASSQASGRAAQDEQYF,TGTGCCAGCAGCCAGGCTAGCGGGAGGGCCGCCCAGGACGAGCAGTACTTC
TRBV28,.,TRBJ2-7,TRBD1,CASSPITGAPYEQYF,TGTGCCAGCAGCCCTATCACAGGGGCCCCCTACGAGCAGTACTTC
TRBV12-5,.,TRBJ1-1,.,CASGLTGQMGTEAFF,TGTGCTAGTGGTTTGACGGGGCAAATGGGGACTGAAGCTTTCTTT
TRBV6-1,.,TRBJ2-4,.,CASSEVSALDIQYF,TGTGCCAGCAGTGAAGTTTCCGCTTTGGACATTCAGTACTTC
TRBV5-1,.,TRBJ2-1,TRBD2,CASSNQLAGVTNEQFF,TGCGCCAGCAGCAACCAACTAGCGGGAGTCACCAATGAGCAGTTCTTC
TRBV9,.,TRBJ2-1,TRBD1,CASSLRQGIENKQFF,TGTGCCAGCAGCCTTAGACAGGGAATAGAGAATAAACAGTTCTTC
TRBV2,.,TRBJ2-1,TRBD2,CASRIGTSGSNEQFF,TGTGCCAGCAGAATCGGGACTAGCGGGAGTAATGAGCAGTTCTTC
TRBV6-1,.,TRBJ2-7,.,CASSEGEQSSYEQYF,TGTGCCAGCAGTGAAGGAGAGCAAAGCTCCTACGAGCAGTACTTC
TRBV28,.,TRBJ2-6,.,CAGRGLGANVLTF,TGTGCCGGAAGAGGGCTCGGGGCCAACGTCCTGACTTTC
TRBV10-3,.,TRBJ2-5,.,CAISPGQTAEQYF,TGTGCCATCAGCCCCGGACAGACCGCGGAGCAGTACTTC
TRBV4-2,.,TRBJ1-2,.,CASSPPDSLYGYTF,TGTGCCAGCAGCCCTCCCGACAGCCTCTATGGCTACACCTTC
TRBV28,.,TRBJ1-1,.,CASSLLTANTEAFF,TGTGCCAGCAGTTTATTAACAGCGAACACTGAAGCTTTCTTT
TRBV27,.,TRBJ2-3,.,CASSLLAPTSTDTQYF,TGTGCCAGCAGTTTACTAGCGCCGACTAGCACAGATACGCAGTATTTT
TRBV7-6,few,TRBJ2-1,.,CASSLVGDNEQFF,TGTGCCAGCAGCTTAGTAGGTGACAATGAGCAGTTCTTC
TRBV11-1,.,TRBJ2-4,TRBD2,CASSLYGAGDIQYF,TGTGCCAGCAGCTTATACGGGGCGGGAGACATTCAGTACTTC
TRBV7-9,.,TRBJ2-1,.,CASSLRGISSYNEQFF,TGTGCCAGCAGCTTAAGGGGGATAAGCTCCTACAATGAGCAGTTCTTC
TRBV9,.,TRBJ2-7,.,CASSAAASTTYEQYF,TGTGCCAGCAGCGCGGCGGCTTCCACCACCTACGAGCAGTACTTC
TRBV6-1,.,TRBJ1-2,.,CASSALRGGYGYTF,TGTGCCAGCAGCGCCCTGCGGGGAGGGTATGGCTACACCTTC
TRBV27,once,TRBJ2-7,TRBD2,CASSLSGVTSDEQYF,TGTGCCAGCAGTTTATCGGGTGTTACTAGCGACGAGCAGTACTTC
TRBV27,.,TRBJ1-2,.,CASSSGGGWYGYTF,TGTGCCAGCAGTTCGGGCGGGGGATGGTATGGCTACACCTTC
TRBV6-4,.,TRBJ1-1,.,CASSDGPNTEAFF,TGTGCCAGCAGTGACGGGCCGAACACTGAAGCTTTCTTT
TRBV5-1,.,TRBJ2-1,.,CASSLDSYNEQFF,TGCGCCAGCAGCTTGGACAGCTACAATGAGCAGTTCTTC
TRBV9,.,TRBJ2-7,TRBD1,CASSVGQGEYEQYF,TGTGCCAGCAGCGTAGGGCAGGGGGAGTACGAGCAGTACTTC
TRBV4-3,few,TRBJ1-5,.,CASSELRDINQPQHF,TGCGCCAGCAGCGAATTGCGGGACATCAATCAGCCCCAGCATTTT